This passage covers 17 T cell receptor beta chains from one sample sequenced in a study of shared clonotypes between healthy human individuals. Assay: immunoSEQ multiplex PCR; the TCRdb copy retains only in-frame clones and omits some. This sample has about 1.1 million clones; about four fifths occur once, and the top ten carry about 0.52%. The sample consisted of memory CD4+ T cells from PBMCs. The subset: CD45RA-negative fraction. The receptors were gathered from a man between 18 and 35 years old in good health. Some clones in this sample may be carry-over from other donors' samples.

V gene TRBV6-6 combines with J gene TRBJ1-2; unclear D gene. The germline V and J ends were trimmed by 4 bases and 5 bases, with 11 bases remaining between them. The CDR3 spans 13 residues. Germline lookup yields CDR1 MNHNY and CDR2 SVGAGI (reference sequence). The CDR3 DNA reads as TGTGCCAGCAGTTTCGGACGGACGTATGGCTACACCTTC. The encoded protein is CASSFGRTYGYTF.

As to this clone: A single base separates this from a much larger clone, so it may be a read error. Other nucleotide sequences from this sample produce the same CDR3. The chain recombines TRBV7-2 with TRBJ2-7, with 10 bases identical to TRBD2. The V gene's germline CDR1 is SGHTA and CDR2 FQGNSA. The CDR3 is made up of 15 amino acids. Unmatched junction bases numbered 2, after V lost 1 base and J lost 2 bases. The CDR3 DNA reads TGTGCCAGCAGCTTAGGACTAGCGGGCCCCTACGAGCAGTACTTC. As protein: CASSLGLAGPYEQYF.

This rearrangement joins TRBV10-3 to TRBJ2-1; weak D call: TRBD2 (6 bases). There are 12 residues in the CDR3. Per the germline V gene, CDR1 is ENHRY and CDR2 is SYGVKD. V lost 6 bases and J lost 12, with 15 bases in between. CDR3 residues: CAISPGPEGQFF. The CDR3 DNA sequence: TGTGCCATCAGCCCAGGGCCGGAGGGGCAGTTCTTC.

DNA of the CDR3: TGTGCCAGCAGTTTTTGGGGGAAAACCGGGGAGCTGTTTTTT. Amino acid sequence: CASSFWGKTGELFF. The chain combines TRBV28 with TRBJ2-2; perhaps D is TRBD1 or TRBD2 (5 bases each). The CDR3 loop spans 14 amino acids. The germline V gene has CDR1 MDHEN and CDR2 SYDVKM. The V end lost 3 bases, the J end lost 5 bases, and 10 bases lay between the germline ends.

To note about this clone: At the DNA level, this CDR3 is encoded by other sequences in the same sample as well. This sequence joins TRBV18 and TRBJ1-2; TRBD1 aligns across 8 bases. The ends lost 6 bases at V and 2 bases at J; junction bases unmatched: 5. Per germline, CDR1 KGHSH and CDR2 LQKENI. This CDR3 is 14 amino acids long. CDR3 in DNA: TGTGCCAGCTCTCCCCAGGGGGCCAACTATGGCTACACCTTC. It translates to CASSPQGANYGYTF.

The V gene is TRBV19, the J gene TRBJ2-3; D perhaps matches TRBD2 (6 bases). V was cut by 1 base and J by 4 bases, with 12 bases left in between. The CDR3 contains 15 residues. CDR1 and CDR2 (germline): LNHDA, SQIVND (reference sequence). CDR3 residues: CASSIGGRLADTQYF. The CDR3 DNA sequence: TGTGCCAGTAGTATAGGCGGAAGACTAGCAGATACGCAGTATTTT. Complete variable domain (other parts from reference TRBV19 and TRBJ2-3): DGGITQSPKYLFRKEGQNVTLSCEQNLNHDAMYWYRQDPGQGLRLIYYSQIVNDFQKGDIAEGYSVSREKKESFPLTVTSAQKNPTAFYLCASSIGGRLADTQYFGPGTRLTVL.

Comments on this clone: This clone may be a read error of a much larger clone one base away. Other nucleotide sequences from this sample produce the same CDR3. The chain couples TRBV7-2 to TRBJ2-7, with D unclear. Looked up from germline, CDR1 is SGHTA and CDR2 is FQGNSA. V lost 5 bases to trimming and J lost 3 bases, with 5 bases between them. This CDR3 has 11 residues. CDR3 sequence (DNA): TGTGCCAGCAGCCTGTACTACGAGCAGTACTTC. It codes for CASSLYYEQYF.

The chain links TRBV5-1 to TRBJ2-2; D ambiguous. Trimming shortened V by 4 bases and J by 4 bases, and 26 bases separated the two germline ends. Germline lookup yields CDR1 SGHRS and CDR2 YFSETQ. This CDR3 contains 19 residues. For the CDR3, the DNA is TGCGCCAGCAGCCCGAAGGTCGGCGGAAGCTACCCCGGCACCGGGGAGCTGTTTTTT. Encoded protein: CASSPKVGGSYPGTGELFF.

J is TRBJ2-3 and V is TRBV13; 7 bases match TRBD1. The CDR3 consists of 16 residues. The V gene end was trimmed by 5 bases and the J gene end by 6 bases; junction bases not matched to a gene: 14. CDR1 is PRHDT and CDR2 is FYEKMQ in the germline V gene (reference sequence). CDR3 residues: CASSADNRGRADTQYF. The DNA of the CDR3 is TGTGCCAGCAGCGCCGACAACAGGGGACGGGCGGATACGCAGTATTTT.

This sequence joins TRBV7-8 and TRBJ1-5, with D maybe TRBD1 (5 bases). Germline V lookup: CDR1 SGHVS, CDR2 FQNEAQ. The V end was cut by 5 bases, the J end by 1 base, with 18 bases between. CDR3 length: 17 residues. The CDR3 region is CASSPSYRGRSNQPQHF. The CDR3 DNA is TGTGCCAGCAGCCCCTCATATCGGGGCAGGAGCAATCAGCCCCAGCATTTT.

The chain employs TRBV5-4 and TRBJ1-1, with 7 nucleotides matching TRBD1. The CDR3 consists of 14 residues. Looked up from germline, CDR1 is SGHNT and CDR2 is YYREEE (reference sequence). With V trimmed by 3 bases and J by 1 base, 3 bases remained unmatched. The CDR3 sequence: CASSSGQPNTEAFF. CDR3 DNA sequence: TGTGCCAGCAGCTCGGGACAGCCGAACACTGAAGCTTTCTTT.

The chain has TRBV28 and TRBJ1-2; D gene ambiguous. The germline gives CDR1 MDHEN, CDR2 SYDVKM. The CDR3 is 12 residues long. Trimming shortened V by 3 bases and J by 8 bases, and 10 bases separated the two germline ends. In nucleotides, the CDR3 is TGTGCCAGCAGTTTGGTCCCTCTCGGCTACACCTTC. Amino acids: CASSLVPLGYTF.

The chain uses TRBV4-3 and TRBJ2-2; D is possibly TRBD1 (6 bases). Between the trimmed V and J ends, which lost 4 bases and 6 bases, there was a span of 6 bases. The CDR3 totals 12 residues. The germline V gene has CDR1 LGHNA and CDR2 YSLEER. In nucleotides, the CDR3 is TGCGCCAGCAGCCCAGGGGCCGGGGAGCTGTTTTTT. This encodes CASSPGAGELFF.

The chain couples TRBV28 to TRBJ1-6; D gene ambiguous. The germline V gene has CDR1 MDHEN and CDR2 SYDVKM. There are 15 residues in the CDR3. V lost 7 bases, J lost 7 bases, and 17 bases lay in between. The CDR3 region is CASKQDLTGNSPLHF. CDR3 nucleotides: TGTGCCAGCAAACAAGATCTGACCGGGAATTCACCCCTCCACTTT.

This clone has just one count. This rearrangement joins TRBV7-3 to TRBJ1-1, with D perhaps matching TRBD1 (6 bases). Germline loops: CDR1 SGHTA, CDR2 FQGTGA. The CDR3 is 14 residues long. Between the trimmed V and J ends, which lost 4 bases and 5 bases, there was a span of 14 bases. CDR3 sequence: CASSYGGGTTEAFF. The CDR3 DNA is TGTGCCAGCAGCTACGGAGGGGGGACGACTGAAGCTTTCTTT.

In this sample, this clone turned up a few times. The chain is built from TRBV29-1 and TRBJ1-2; D is perhaps TRBD1 (5 bases). Trimming left V 3 bases short and J 4 bases short, with 15 bases between. This CDR3 region has 14 residues. CDR1 is SQVTM and CDR2 is ANQGSEA in the germline V gene. The CDR3 DNA reads as TGCAGCGTTGATCGAGGGGCCGGAGGCTATGGCTACACCTTC. This sequence encodes CSVDRGAGGYGYTF.

The rearrangement joins TRBV21-1 to TRBJ2-7; the DNA was not used to check the table's D call, TRBD1. TRBV21-1 is an annotated pseudogene. CDR3 size: 16 residues. In nucleotides, the CDR3 is TGTGCCAGCAGCAAAGATGATGTAGGGGGTGGCTACGAGCAGTACTTC. Translating it yields CASSKDDVGGGYEQYF.